Sequencing of this TCR beta chain was carried out in a study of blood T cell repertoires in COVID-19. For the study at large: Both acute and convalescent COVID-19 samples were obtained from the United States, Italy and Spain. Sources were T cells, B-cell-depleted T cells, or PBMCs; the material itself was cDNA or gDNA.

Assay: immunoSEQ multiplex PCR; the TCRdb copy retains only in-frame clones and omits some. In the table there are under 95,000 clones, 86% of which are singletons. This clone occurred a few times. Trimming took 3 bases from V and 7 from J, leaving 7 bases between them. The CDR3 contains 12 residues. Germline values: CDR1 LGHDT, CDR2 YNNKEL (reference sequence). V usage is TRBV3-1 (or the pseudogene TRBV3-2) and J usage is TRBJ1-3; unclear D gene. This sequence was found in a woman aged 80 or older with acute or convalescent COVID-19. The specimen sequenced was peripheral blood. CDR3 DNA sequence: TGTGCCAGCAGCCATCTGAGGAACACCATATATTTT. Translation: CASSHLRNTIYF.